Sequencing of this TCR beta chain was carried out in a study of technical replicates of blood from a handful of donors. This table comes from immunoSEQ multiplex PCR, and its TCRdb copy is limited to in-frame clones, with some not included. The sample records 55,000 to 85,000 clones, roughly 96% being singletons. The J segment lost 6 bases and the V segment lost 5 bases, leaving 4 bases of the junction unmatched. Looked up from germline, CDR1 is SGHVS and CDR2 is FQNEAQ. The CDR3 contains 12 residues. The receptor was derived from a human donor in good health. The sample was T cells isolated from PBMCs. The rearrangement uses TRBV7-8 and TRBJ2-7; 7 bases fit TRBD2. CDR3 loop: CASSPTSTEQYF. CDR3 DNA: TGTGCCAGCAGCCCGACTAGCACCGAGCAGTACTTC.